This is a list of T cell receptor beta chains from one sample in a study of metastatic and nonmetastatic thyroid tumors. TCRdb re-processed the PCR reads through MiXCR. The table records 23,000 or so clones, roughly 24% of them present only once. Source material: blood. Receptor source: a female donor with papillary thyroid cancer or a benign thyroid nodule (not recorded which). Some clones in this sample may be carry-over from other donors' samples. CDR3s include the opening cysteine and the closing phenylalanine or tryptophan. Fields, in order: J gene, D gene, V gene, clone size, CDR3 protein, CDR3 DNA. D genes are given only for firm matches. Some rows have no size entry. The others give once, few or many, or a class for an expanded clone.

TRBJ1-1,TRBD1,TRBV18,many,CASSSYRGLEAFF,TGTGCCAGCTCATCTTACAGGGGGCTAGAAGCTTTCTTT
TRBJ2-1,-,TRBV18,-,CASSLTSSPNNEQFF,TGTGCCAGCTCACTAACTAGCTCCCCCAACAATGAGCAGTTCTTC
TRBJ1-2,-,TRBV4-1,many,CASSQTSQGDYGYTF,TGCGCCAGCAGCCAGACGTCTCAGGGTGACTATGGCTACACCTTC
TRBJ1-2,-,TRBV6-5,-,CASSSWPPNYVYTF,TGTGCCAGCAGTTCCTGGCCCCCTAACTATGTCTACACCTTC
TRBJ1-6,-,TRBV6-2/TRBV6-3,few,CASSYPQDSPLHF,TGTGCCAGCAGCTACCCCCAGGATTCACCCCTCCACTTT
TRBJ2-7,TRBD2,TRBV9,many,CASSAGLTYEQYF,TGTGCCAGCAGCGCGGGACTAACCTACGAGCAGTACTTC
TRBJ1-2,-,TRBV27,many,CASSLRDNYGYTF,TGTGCCAGCAGTTTACGGGACAACTATGGCTACACCTTC
TRBJ2-3,-,TRBV6-7,medium-sized,CASSYQLGGTGTDTQYF,TGTGCCAGCAGTTACCAACTCGGGGGGACAGGCACAGATACGCAGTATTTT
TRBJ1-4,-,TRBV15,many,CATSRDGVANEKLFF,TGTGCCACCAGCAGAGATGGGGTGGCTAATGAAAAACTGTTTTTT
TRBJ2-7,TRBD1,TRBV6-1,many,CASRGTGTIYEQYF,TGTGCCAGCAGAGGGACAGGGACTATTTACGAGCAGTACTTC
TRBJ1-5,-,TRBV28,few,CASRGRAGGNQPQHF,TGTGCCAGCAGAGGAAGGGCAGGAGGCAATCAGCCCCAGCATTTT
TRBJ1-3,-,TRBV4-3,many,CASSQDKGSGNTIYF,TGCGCCAGCAGCCAAGATAAGGGGTCTGGAAACACCATATATTTT
TRBJ2-2,-,TRBV5-1,medium-sized,CASSLAANTGELFF,TGCGCCAGCAGCTTGGCAGCGAACACCGGGGAGCTGTTTTTT
TRBJ1-1,-,TRBV13,many,CASSPSATNTEAFF,TGTGCCAGCAGCCCTTCGGCGACGAACACTGAAGCTTTCTTT
TRBJ1-2,-,TRBV5-1,-,CASTPERSLYGYTF,TGCGCCAGCACTCCCGAAAGGAGCCTATATGGCTACACCTTC
TRBJ2-7,TRBD2,TRBV12-3/TRBV12-4,many,CASRIAGNYEQYF,TGTGCCAGCAGAATAGCGGGAAACTACGAGCAGTACTTC
TRBJ2-7,-,TRBV11-1,medium-sized,CASSLGTDVYEQYF,TGTGCCAGCAGCTTAGGGACAGACGTCTACGAGCAGTACTTC
TRBJ1-1,TRBD1,TRBV9,many,CASRPQGANTEAFF,TGTGCCAGCAGACCACAGGGGGCGAACACTGAAGCTTTCTTT
TRBJ1-3,-,TRBV4-1,-,CASSQDRETGVGSGNTIYF,TGCGCCAGCAGCCAAGACCGTGAGACAGGTGTAGGCTCTGGAAACACCATATATTTT
TRBJ1-2,TRBD1,TRBV6-4,many,CASSPTGGADGYTF,TGTGCCAGCAGTCCGACAGGGGGCGCGGATGGCTACACCTTC
TRBJ1-2,TRBD1,TRBV4-2,-,CASSQVGHRGPEDGYTF,TGTGCCAGCAGCCAAGTGGGCCACAGGGGGCCTGAGGATGGCTACACCTTC
TRBJ2-3,-,TRBV3-1,many,CASSQYPPAVPITDTQYF,TGTGCCAGCAGCCAATACCCCCCCGCGGTGCCCATCACAGATACGCAGTATTTT
TRBJ2-1,TRBD2,TRBV11-2,many,CASSLERLASGGRGNEQLF,TGTGCCAGCAGCTTAGAGCGGCTGGCTAGCGGGGGAAGGGGCAATGAGCAGCTCTTC
TRBJ2-2,TRBD2,TRBV20-1,many,CSALAGGWTGELFF,TGCAGTGCGCTAGCGGGAGGGTGGACCGGGGAGCTGTTTTTT